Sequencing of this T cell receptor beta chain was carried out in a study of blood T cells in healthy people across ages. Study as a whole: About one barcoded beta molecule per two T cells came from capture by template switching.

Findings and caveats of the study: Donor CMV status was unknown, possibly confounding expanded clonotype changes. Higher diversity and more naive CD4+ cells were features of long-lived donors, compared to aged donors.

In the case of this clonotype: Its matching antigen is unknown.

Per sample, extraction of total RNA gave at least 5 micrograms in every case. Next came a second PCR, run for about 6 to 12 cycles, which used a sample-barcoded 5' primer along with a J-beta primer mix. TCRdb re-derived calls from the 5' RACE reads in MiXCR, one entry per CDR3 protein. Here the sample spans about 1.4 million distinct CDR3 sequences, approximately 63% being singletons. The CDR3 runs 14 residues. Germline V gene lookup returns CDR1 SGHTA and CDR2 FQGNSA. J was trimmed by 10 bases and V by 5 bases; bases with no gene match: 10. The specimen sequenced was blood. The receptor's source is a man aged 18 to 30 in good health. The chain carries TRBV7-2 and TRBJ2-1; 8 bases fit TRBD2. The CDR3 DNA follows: TGTGCCAGCAGCCCCCAGCGACTAGCGAAAGAGCAGTTCTTC. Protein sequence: CASSPQRLAKEQFF.